This TCR beta chain is from a study of CD8+ T cells in alopecia areata. TCR sequencing used cDNA made by reverse transcription of extracted RNA. Assay: immunoSEQ multiplex PCR; the TCRdb copy retains only in-frame clones and omits some. The top ten clones hold 51% of a sample with tens of thousands of clones, 44% of them seen once. Germline V gene sequence: CDR1 MDHEN, CDR2 SYDVKM. The J segment lost 2 bases and the V segment lost 5 bases, leaving 9 bases of the junction unmatched. The CDR3 sequence is 16 residues long. V is TRBV28 and J is TRBJ2-1; 7 positions agree with TRBD2. The sample taken for sequencing was NKG2D-low CD8+ T cells sorted from blood. The receptor was derived from a human donor with alopecia areata. CDR3 residues: CASSLFNSGPYNEQFF. Here the CDR3 DNA reads TGTGCCAGCAGTCTGTTTAATAGCGGGCCCTACAATGAGCAGTTCTTC.